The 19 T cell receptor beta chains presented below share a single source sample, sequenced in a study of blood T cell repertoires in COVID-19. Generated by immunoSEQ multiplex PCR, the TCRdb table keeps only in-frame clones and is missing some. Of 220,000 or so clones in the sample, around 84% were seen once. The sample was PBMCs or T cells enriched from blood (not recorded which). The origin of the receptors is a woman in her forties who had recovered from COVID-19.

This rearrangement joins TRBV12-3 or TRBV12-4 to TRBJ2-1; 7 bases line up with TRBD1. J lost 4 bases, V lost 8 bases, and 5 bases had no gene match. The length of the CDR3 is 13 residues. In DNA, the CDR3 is TGTGCCAGCCGGGACAGTCTATACAATGAGCAGTTCTTC. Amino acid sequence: CASRDSLYNEQFF.

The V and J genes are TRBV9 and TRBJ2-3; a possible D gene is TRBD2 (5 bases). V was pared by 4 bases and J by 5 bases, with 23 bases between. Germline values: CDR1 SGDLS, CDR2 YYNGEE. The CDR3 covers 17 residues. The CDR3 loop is CASSPALVGSGKDTQYF. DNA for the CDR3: TGTGCCAGCAGCCCCGCTCTTGTGGGGAGCGGTAAAGATACGCAGTATTTT.

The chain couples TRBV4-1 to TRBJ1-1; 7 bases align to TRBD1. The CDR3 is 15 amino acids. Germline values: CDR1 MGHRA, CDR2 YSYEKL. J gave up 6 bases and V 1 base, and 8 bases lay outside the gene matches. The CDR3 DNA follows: TGCGCCAGCAGCCAAGCGGACAGGTTAATCCCTGAAGCTTTCTTT. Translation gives CASSQADRLIPEAFF.

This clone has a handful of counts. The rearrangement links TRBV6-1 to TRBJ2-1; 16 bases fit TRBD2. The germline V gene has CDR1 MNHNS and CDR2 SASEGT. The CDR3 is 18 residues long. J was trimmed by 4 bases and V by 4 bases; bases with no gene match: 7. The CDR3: CASSGGLAGGPIYNEQFF. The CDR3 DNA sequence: TGTGCCAGCAGTGGGGGACTAGCGGGAGGGCCGATTTACAATGAGCAGTTCTTC.

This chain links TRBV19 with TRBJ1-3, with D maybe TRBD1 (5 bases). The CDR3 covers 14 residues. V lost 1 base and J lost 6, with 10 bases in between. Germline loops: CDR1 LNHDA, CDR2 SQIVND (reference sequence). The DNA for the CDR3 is TGTGCCAGTAGTATAGCCCTCAGGGTAAACACCATATATTTT. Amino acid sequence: CASSIALRVNTIYF.

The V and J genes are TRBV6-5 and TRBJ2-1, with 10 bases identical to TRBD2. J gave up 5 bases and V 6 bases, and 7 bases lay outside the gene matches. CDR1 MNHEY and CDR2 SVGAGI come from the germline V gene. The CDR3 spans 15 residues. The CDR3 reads CASSLRLAGNNEQFF. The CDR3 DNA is TGTGCCAGCAGCCTCAGACTAGCGGGTAACAATGAGCAGTTCTTC.

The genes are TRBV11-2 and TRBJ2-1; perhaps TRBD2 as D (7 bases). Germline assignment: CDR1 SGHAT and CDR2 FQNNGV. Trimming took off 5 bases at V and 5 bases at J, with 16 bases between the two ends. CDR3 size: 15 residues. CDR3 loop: CASSPRTRGDNEQFF. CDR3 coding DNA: TGTGCCAGCAGCCCGCGGACTAGGGGGGACAATGAGCAGTTCTTC.

The CDR3, as DNA: TGTGCCAGCAGCTTAGTGGCGCGGGAGGACGGGGAGCTGTTTTTT. Its protein is CASSLVAREDGELFF. The chain uses TRBV11-2 and TRBJ2-2, with TRBD2 matching 8 bases. With 1 base clipped from V and 7 bases from J, the junction kept 5 bases outside the gene matches. The germline V gene encodes CDR1 SGHAT and CDR2 FQNNGV. The CDR3 length is 15 residues.

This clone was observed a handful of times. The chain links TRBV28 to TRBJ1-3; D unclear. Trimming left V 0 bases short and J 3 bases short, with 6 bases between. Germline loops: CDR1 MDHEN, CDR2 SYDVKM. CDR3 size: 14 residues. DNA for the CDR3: TGTGCCAGCAGTTTATGGGCCCATGGAAACACCATATATTTT. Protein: CASSLWAHGNTIYF. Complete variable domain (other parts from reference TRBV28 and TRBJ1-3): DVKVTQSSRYLVKRTGEKVFLECVQDMDHENMFWYRQDPGLGLRLIYFSYDVKMKEKGDIPEGYSVSREKKERFSLILESASTNQTSMYLCASSLWAHGNTIYFGEGSWLTVV.

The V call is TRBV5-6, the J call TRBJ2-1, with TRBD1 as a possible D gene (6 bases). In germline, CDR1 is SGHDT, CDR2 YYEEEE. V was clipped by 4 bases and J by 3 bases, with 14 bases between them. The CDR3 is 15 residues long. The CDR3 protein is CASSVEQGNYNEQFF. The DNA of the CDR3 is TGTGCCAGCAGCGTAGAACAGGGAAACTACAATGAGCAGTTCTTC.

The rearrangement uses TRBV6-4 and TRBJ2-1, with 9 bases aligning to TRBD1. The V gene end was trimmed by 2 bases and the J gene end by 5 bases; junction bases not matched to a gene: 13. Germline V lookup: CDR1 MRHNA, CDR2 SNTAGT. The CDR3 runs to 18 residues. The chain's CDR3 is CASSDTGGSVVGNNEQFF. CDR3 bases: TGTGCCAGCAGTGACACAGGGGGCTCAGTAGTGGGTAACAATGAGCAGTTCTTC.

The CDR3: CASSATRTDTQYF. The CDR3 DNA reads as TGTGCCAGCAGTGCCACTAGAACAGATACGCAGTATTTT. This chain joins TRBV25-1 and TRBJ2-3; a possible D gene is TRBD2 (5 bases). The length of the CDR3 is 13 residues. Per the germline V gene, CDR1 is MGHDK and CDR2 is SYGVNS. The V and J ends lost 4 bases and 3 bases respectively, with 8 bases between them.

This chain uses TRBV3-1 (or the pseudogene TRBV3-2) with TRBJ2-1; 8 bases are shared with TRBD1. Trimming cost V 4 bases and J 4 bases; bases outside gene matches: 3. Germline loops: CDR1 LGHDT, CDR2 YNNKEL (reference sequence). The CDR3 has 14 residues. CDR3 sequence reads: CASSRTGPYNEQFF. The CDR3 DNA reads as TGTGCCAGCAGCCGGACAGGGCCTTACAATGAGCAGTTCTTC.

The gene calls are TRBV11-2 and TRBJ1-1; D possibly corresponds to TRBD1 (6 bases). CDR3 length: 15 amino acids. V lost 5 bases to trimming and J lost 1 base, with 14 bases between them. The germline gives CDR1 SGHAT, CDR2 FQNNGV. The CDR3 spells CASSTNRVQNTEAFF. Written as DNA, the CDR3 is TGTGCCAGCAGCACAAACAGGGTCCAGAACACTGAAGCTTTCTTT.

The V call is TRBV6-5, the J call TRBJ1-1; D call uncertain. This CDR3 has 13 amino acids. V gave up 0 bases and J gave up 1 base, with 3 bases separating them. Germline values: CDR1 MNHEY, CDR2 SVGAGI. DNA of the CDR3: TGTGCCAGCAGTTACTCTAAGAACACTGAAGCTTTCTTT. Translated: CASSYSKNTEAFF.

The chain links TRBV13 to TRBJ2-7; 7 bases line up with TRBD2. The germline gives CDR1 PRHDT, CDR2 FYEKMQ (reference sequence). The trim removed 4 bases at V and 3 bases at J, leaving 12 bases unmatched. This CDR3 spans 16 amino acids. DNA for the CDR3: TGTGCCAGCAGCTATGGGGGGGATGAGGGGAGCTACGAGCAGTACGTC. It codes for CASSYGGDEGSYEQYV.

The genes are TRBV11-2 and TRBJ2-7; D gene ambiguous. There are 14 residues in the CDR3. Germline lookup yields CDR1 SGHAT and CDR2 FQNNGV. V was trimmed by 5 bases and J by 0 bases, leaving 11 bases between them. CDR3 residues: CASSVLSSSYEQYF. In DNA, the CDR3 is TGTGCCAGCAGCGTACTATCCAGCTCCTACGAGCAGTACTTC.

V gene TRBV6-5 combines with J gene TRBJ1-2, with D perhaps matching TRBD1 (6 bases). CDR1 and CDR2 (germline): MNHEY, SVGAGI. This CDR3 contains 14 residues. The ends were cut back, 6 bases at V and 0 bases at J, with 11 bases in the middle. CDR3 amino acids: CASSSGQTNYGYTF. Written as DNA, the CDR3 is TGTGCCAGCAGCTCTGGACAGACTAACTATGGCTACACCTTC.

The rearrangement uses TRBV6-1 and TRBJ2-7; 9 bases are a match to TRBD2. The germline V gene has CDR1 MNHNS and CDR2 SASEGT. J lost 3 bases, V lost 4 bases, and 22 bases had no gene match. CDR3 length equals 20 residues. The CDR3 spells CASSGSSRSGRFPPLYEQYV. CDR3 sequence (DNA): TGTGCCAGCAGTGGGAGCTCCAGGAGCGGGAGGTTCCCTCCCCTCTACGAGCAGTACGTC.